This T cell receptor (beta chain) was sequenced in a study of blood T cell repertoires in COVID-19. In the original workflow: Amplification with reference gene primers provided the estimates of nucleated cell counts. Here immunoSEQ multiplex PCR was the method, and the copy in TCRdb shows in-frame clones only, minus some. V, J and clone size are taken as reported in that table, and D and trimming were inferred from the DNA itself. The table lists over 150,000 clones, almost 80% of them singletons, with 15% to 20% in the top ten. Trimming stripped 5 bases from V and 3 bases from J, with 17 bases between. Germline CDR1 is SGHTA and CDR2 is FQGNSA. CDR3 length equals 15 residues. Participant ages covered about 18 to 89 years across 24 US areas. Cohort allocation depended upon clinical history that participants reported. Cohort 3 recovery required two negative PCRs, clearance, or symptom resolution. The table lists this clone with a count of one.

The sequenced material came from PBMCs or T cells enriched from blood (not recorded which). V gene TRBV7-2 combines with J gene TRBJ2-7; D remains unclear. The clonotype was recovered from a woman between 45 and 60 years old who had recovered from COVID-19. The CDR3 loop reads CASSPGTQTFYEQYF. As DNA, the CDR3 is TGTGCCAGCAGCCCCGGCACTCAGACTTTCTACGAGCAGTACTTC.